A single sample gave rise to the 9 T cell receptor beta chains below, sequenced in a study of blood T cell repertoires in COVID-19. Repertoires were generated with immunoSEQ multiplex PCR, while TCRdb's copy carries only in-frame clones and drops some. The table has around 370,000 clones, around 87% seen once. Sequencing was performed on peripheral blood. These receptors all stem from a woman in her 50s with COVID-19, enrolled during active disease.

CDR3 protein: CSAGRVVEAFF. Written as DNA, the CDR3 is TGCAGTGCTGGGAGAGTGGTTGAAGCTTTCTTT. The chain has TRBV20-1 and TRBJ1-1; D remains ambiguous. The CDR3 covers 11 residues. Between the trimmed V and J ends, which lost 5 bases and 7 bases, there was a span of 11 bases. Germline V CDR1 and CDR2: DFQATT, SNEGSKA (reference sequence).

The chain couples TRBV9 to TRBJ1-5, with TRBD1 identical over 9 bases. The germline V gene encodes CDR1 SGDLS and CDR2 YYNGEE. With V trimmed by 4 bases and J by 4 bases, 9 bases remained unmatched. The CDR3 is 16 residues long. The CDR3 loop is CASSLGGGQGNQPQHF. CDR3 DNA sequence: TGTGCCAGCAGCCTCGGAGGGGGACAGGGTAATCAGCCCCAGCATTTT.

This clone occurred once. The V gene is TRBV7-9, the J gene TRBJ2-1; TRBD1 matches at 9 bases. This CDR3 has 18 amino acids. Germline V gene lookup returns CDR1 SEHNR and CDR2 FQNEAQ (reference sequence). With 4 bases clipped from V and 0 bases from J, the junction kept 10 bases outside the gene matches. The DNA of the CDR3 is TGTGCCAGCAGCTCACAGGGGGCGGCGGGTATCTCCTACAATGAGCAGTTCTTC. Its protein product is CASSSQGAAGISYNEQFF.

The gene calls are TRBV2 and TRBJ1-1, with D hard to call. CDR3 length: 15 residues. With 3 bases removed from V and 1 base from J, the gap between germline ends came to 12 bases. Germline V gene data show CDR1 as SNHLY and CDR2 as FYNNEI. The CDR3 loop reads CASSEVGSGNTEAFF. In DNA, the CDR3 is TGTGCCAGCAGTGAGGTAGGATCAGGGAACACTGAAGCTTTCTTT.

The genes are TRBV5-1 and TRBJ2-5, with 8 bases fitting TRBD1. Germline V gene lookup returns CDR1 SGHRS and CDR2 YFSETQ. V lost 1 base and J lost 4; bases outside the gene matches: 3. The CDR3 length is 14 residues. The CDR3 sequence: CASSLPDRVETQYF. The CDR3 DNA is TGCGCCAGCAGCTTGCCGGACAGGGTAGAGACCCAGTACTTC.

This rearrangement joins TRBV29-1 to TRBJ2-5; D might be TRBD2 (5 bases). The CDR3 sequence is 14 residues long. Germline V gene sequence: CDR1 SQVTM, CDR2 ANQGSEA. V dropped 1 base and J dropped 1 base, with 10 bases sitting between them. The CDR3 DNA reads as TGCAGCGTTGAAGTAGGACTGTTCCAAGAGACCCAGTACTTC. Its translation: CSVEVGLFQETQYF.

The J gene is TRBJ1-2, the V gene TRBV7-9; TRBD1 might be the D (6 bases). The germline gives CDR1 SEHNR, CDR2 FQNEAQ (reference sequence). The CDR3 extends over 14 amino acids. The germline V and J ends were trimmed by 5 bases and 4 bases, with 14 bases remaining between them. CDR3: CASSLPGTSYGYTF. The CDR3 DNA sequence: TGTGCCAGCAGCCTGCCCGGGACAAGCTATGGCTACACCTTC.

The V and J genes are TRBV6-2 or TRBV6-3 and TRBJ2-1, with 14 bases fitting TRBD2. With V trimmed by 6 bases and J by 9 bases, 7 bases remained unmatched. The germline V gene encodes CDR1 MNHEY and CDR2 SVGEGT. The CDR3 covers 15 residues. For the CDR3, the DNA is TGTGCCAGCAGCAACGGACTAGCGGGAGGAGCTGAGCAGTTCTTC. The encoded protein is CASSNGLAGGAEQFF.

The V gene is TRBV5-1, the J gene TRBJ2-3, with D maybe TRBD1 (6 bases). Germline V gives CDR1 SGHRS, CDR2 YFSETQ. V was trimmed by 3 bases and J by 0 bases, leaving 14 bases between them. This CDR3 has 16 residues. The CDR3 loop reads CASSSPGVPSTDTQYF. The CDR3 coding sequence is TGCGCCAGCAGCTCTCCAGGGGTTCCTAGCACAGATACGCAGTATTTT.